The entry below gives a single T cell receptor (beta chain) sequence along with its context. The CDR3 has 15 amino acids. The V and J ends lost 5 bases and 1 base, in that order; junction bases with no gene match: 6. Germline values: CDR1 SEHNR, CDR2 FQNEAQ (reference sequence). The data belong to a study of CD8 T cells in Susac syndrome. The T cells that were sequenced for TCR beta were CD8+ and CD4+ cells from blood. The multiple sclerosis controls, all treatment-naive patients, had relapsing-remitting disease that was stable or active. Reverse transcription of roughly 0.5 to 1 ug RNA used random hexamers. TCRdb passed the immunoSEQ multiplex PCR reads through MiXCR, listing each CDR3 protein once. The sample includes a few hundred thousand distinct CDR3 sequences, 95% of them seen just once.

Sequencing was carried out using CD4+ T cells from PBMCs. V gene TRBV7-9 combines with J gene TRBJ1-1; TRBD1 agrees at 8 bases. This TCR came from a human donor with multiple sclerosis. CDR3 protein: CASSGRQGTNTEAFF. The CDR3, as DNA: TGTGCCAGCAGCGGGCGACAGGGGACGAACACTGAAGCTTTCTTT.